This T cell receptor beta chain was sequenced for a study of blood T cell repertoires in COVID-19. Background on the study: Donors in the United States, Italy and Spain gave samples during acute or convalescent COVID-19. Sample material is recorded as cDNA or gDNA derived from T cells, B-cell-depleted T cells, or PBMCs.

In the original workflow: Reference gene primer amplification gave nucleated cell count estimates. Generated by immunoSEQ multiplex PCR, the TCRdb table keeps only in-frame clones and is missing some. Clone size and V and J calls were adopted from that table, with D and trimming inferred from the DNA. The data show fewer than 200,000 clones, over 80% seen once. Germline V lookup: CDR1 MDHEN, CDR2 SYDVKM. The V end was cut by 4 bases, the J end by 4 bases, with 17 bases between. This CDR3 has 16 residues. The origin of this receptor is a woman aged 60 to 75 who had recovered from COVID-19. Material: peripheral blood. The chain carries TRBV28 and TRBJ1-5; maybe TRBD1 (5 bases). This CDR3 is CASSSGGDPTNQPQHF. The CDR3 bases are TGTGCCAGCAGTTCGGGGGGTGACCCGACGAATCAGCCCCAGCATTTT. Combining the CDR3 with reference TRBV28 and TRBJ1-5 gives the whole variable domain DVKVTQSSRYLVKRTGEKVFLECVQDMDHENMFWYRQDPGLGLRLIYFSYDVKMKEKGDIPEGYSVSREKKERFSLILESASTNQTSMYLCASSSGGDPTNQPQHFGDGTRLSIL.